The 5 T cell receptor beta chains below were found in one sample sequenced in a study of blood T cell repertoires in COVID-19. The repertoire was sequenced with immunoSEQ multiplex PCR; TCRdb's copy has only in-frame clones and lacks some. The data show hundreds of thousands of clones, just under 90% seen once. The material sequenced was peripheral blood. The receptor set was obtained from a woman between 18 and 29 years old with acute or convalescent COVID-19.

This clone has just a few counts. This chain joins TRBV19 and TRBJ1-1; D call uncertain. The CDR3 runs to 13 residues. The germline V and J ends were trimmed by 5 bases and 2 bases, with 9 bases remaining between them. Germline V gene data show CDR1 as LNHDA and CDR2 as SQIVND (reference sequence). CDR3 region: CASSALDNTEAFF. CDR3 nucleotides: TGTGCCAGTAGTGCACTAGATAACACTGAAGCTTTCTTT.

The CDR3 spells CAIRGGAQGEKLFF. CDR3 bases: TGTGCCATCAGGGGAGGGGCGCAGGGTGAAAAACTGTTTTTT. V is TRBV10-3 and J is TRBJ1-4, with D possibly matching TRBD1 (5 bases). This CDR3 comprises 14 residues. Germline loops: CDR1 ENHRY, CDR2 SYGVKD. Trimming cost V 6 bases and J 7 bases, with 15 bases left between them.

The chain combines TRBV5-1 with TRBJ1-1; D possibly corresponds to TRBD1 (5 bases). Germline CDR1 and CDR2: SGHRS and YFSETQ. Trimming pared 2 bases from V and 1 base from J, leaving 12 bases between. There are 15 residues in the CDR3. CDR3 protein: CASSFRAQWNTEAFF. DNA of the CDR3: TGCGCCAGCAGCTTCAGGGCACAGTGGAACACTGAAGCTTTCTTT. The entire variable domain, with the rest obtained from reference TRBV5-1 and TRBJ1-1, is as follows: KAGVTQTPRYLIKTRGQQVTLSCSPISGHRSVSWYQQTPGQGLQFLFEYFSETQRNKGNFPGRFSGRQFSNSRSEMNVSTLELGDSALYLCASSFRAQWNTEAFFGQGTRLTVV.

The J gene is TRBJ2-5, the V gene TRBV5-6, with TRBD1 matching over 8 bases. The CDR3 totals 16 residues. The V and J ends lost 2 bases and 1 base, in that order; junction bases with no gene match: 7. Germline CDR1 is SGHDT and CDR2 is YYEEEE. DNA for the CDR3: TGTGCCAGCAGCTTATATATCGACAGGGGCCAAGAGACCCAGTACTTC. It translates to CASSLYIDRGQETQYF.

J is TRBJ2-2 and V is TRBV5-5; the D gene is possibly TRBD1 (6 bases). The CDR3 runs 15 residues. Trimming took 4 bases from V and 2 from J, leaving 12 bases between them. Germline assignment: CDR1 SGHKS and CDR2 YYEKEE (reference sequence). As DNA, the CDR3 is TGTGCCAGCAGCCGAGACAGGACTAACACCGGGGAGCTGTTTTTT. This gives the protein CASSRDRTNTGELFF. The full variable domain, in which reference TRBV5-5 and TRBJ2-2 provide the parts outside the CDR3, is DAGVTQSPTHLIKTRGQQVTLRCSPISGHKSVSWYQQVLGQGPQFIFQYYEKEERGRGNFPDRFSARQFPNYSSELNVNALLLGDSALYLCASSRDRTNTGELFFGEGSRLTVL.